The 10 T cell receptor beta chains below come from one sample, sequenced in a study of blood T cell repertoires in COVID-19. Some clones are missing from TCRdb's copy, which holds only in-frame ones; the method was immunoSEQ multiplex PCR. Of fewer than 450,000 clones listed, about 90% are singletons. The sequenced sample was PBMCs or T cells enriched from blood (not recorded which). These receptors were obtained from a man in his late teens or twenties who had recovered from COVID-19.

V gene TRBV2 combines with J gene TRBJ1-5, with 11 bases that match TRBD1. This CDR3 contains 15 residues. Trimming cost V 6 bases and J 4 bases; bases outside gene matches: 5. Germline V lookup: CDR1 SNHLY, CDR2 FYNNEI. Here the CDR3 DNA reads TGTGCCAGCAGGGGGGACAGGGGGAGGAATCAGCCCCAGCATTTT. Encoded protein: CASRGDRGRNQPQHF.

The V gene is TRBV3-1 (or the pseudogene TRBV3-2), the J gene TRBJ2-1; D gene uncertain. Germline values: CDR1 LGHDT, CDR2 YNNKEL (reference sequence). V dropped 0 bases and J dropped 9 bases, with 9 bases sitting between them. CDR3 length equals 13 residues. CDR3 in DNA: TGTGCCAGCAGCCAAGATACCCCGGGTGAGCAGTTCTTC. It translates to CASSQDTPGEQFF.

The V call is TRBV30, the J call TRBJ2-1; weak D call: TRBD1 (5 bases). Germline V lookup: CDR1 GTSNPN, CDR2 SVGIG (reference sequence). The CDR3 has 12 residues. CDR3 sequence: CAGYIGVGEQFF. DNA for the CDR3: TGTGCGGGATATATAGGGGTAGGGGAGCAGTTCTTC.

The CDR3 region is CASSLGQPEGEAFF. CDR3 coding DNA: TGTGCCAGCAGCTTGGGACAGCCGGAAGGTGAAGCTTTCTTT. The V gene is TRBV13, the J gene TRBJ1-1, with TRBD1 matching over 7 bases. V trimming: 3 bases; J trimming: 7 bases; junction bases outside the gene matches: 8. Per germline, CDR1 PRHDT and CDR2 FYEKMQ (reference sequence). The CDR3 runs 14 residues.

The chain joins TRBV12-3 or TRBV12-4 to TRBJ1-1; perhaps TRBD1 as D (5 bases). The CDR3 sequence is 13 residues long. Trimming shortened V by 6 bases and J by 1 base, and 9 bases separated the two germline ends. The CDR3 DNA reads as TGTGCCAGCAGCGGCAGGGAGAACACTGAAGCTTTCTTT. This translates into CASSGRENTEAFF.

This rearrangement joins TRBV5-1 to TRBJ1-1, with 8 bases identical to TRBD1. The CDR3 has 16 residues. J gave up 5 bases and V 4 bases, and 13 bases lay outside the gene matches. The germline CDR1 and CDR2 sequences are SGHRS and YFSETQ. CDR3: CASSPGQGGPGTEAFF. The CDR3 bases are TGCGCCAGCAGCCCCGGACAGGGAGGTCCCGGAACTGAAGCTTTCTTT.

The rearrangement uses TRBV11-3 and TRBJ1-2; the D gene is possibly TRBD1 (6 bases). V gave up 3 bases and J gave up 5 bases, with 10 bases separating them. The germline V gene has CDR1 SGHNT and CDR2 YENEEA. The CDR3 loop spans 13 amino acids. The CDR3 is CASSFSGEYGYTF. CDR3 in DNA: TGTGCCAGCAGCTTTTCAGGGGAGTATGGCTACACCTTC. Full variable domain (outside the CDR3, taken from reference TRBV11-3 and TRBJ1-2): EAGVVQSPRYKIIEKKQPVAFWCNPISGHNTLYWYLQNLGQGPELLIRYENEEAVDDSQLPKDRFSAERLKGVDSTLKIQPAELGDSAVYLCASSFSGEYGYTFGSGTRLTVV.

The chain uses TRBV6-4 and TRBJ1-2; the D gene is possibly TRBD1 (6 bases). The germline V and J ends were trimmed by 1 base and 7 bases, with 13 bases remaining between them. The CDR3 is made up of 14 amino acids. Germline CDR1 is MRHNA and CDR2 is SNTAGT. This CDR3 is CASSDLGGAGGYTF. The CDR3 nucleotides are TGTGCCAGCAGTGACTTGGGGGGGGCTGGTGGCTACACCTTC.

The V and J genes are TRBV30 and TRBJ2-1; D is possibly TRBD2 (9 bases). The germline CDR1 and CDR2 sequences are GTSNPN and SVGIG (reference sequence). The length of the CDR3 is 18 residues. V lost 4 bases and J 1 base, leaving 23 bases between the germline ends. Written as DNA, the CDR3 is TGTGCCTGGACCAGGGGGCTAGCGGGACGTGAGTCCTACAATGAGCAGTTCTTC. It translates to CAWTRGLAGRESYNEQFF.

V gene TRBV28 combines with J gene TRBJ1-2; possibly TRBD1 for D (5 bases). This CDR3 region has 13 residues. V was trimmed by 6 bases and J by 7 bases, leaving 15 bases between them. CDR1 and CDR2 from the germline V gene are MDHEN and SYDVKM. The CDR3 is CASRPLAGGGYTF. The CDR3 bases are TGTGCCAGCAGACCACTCGCCGGGGGTGGCTACACCTTC.